What follows is one T cell receptor beta chain and its context. Per germline, CDR1 SGHRS and CDR2 YFSETQ. The CDR3 has 15 residues. V lost 0 bases and J lost 3, with 10 bases in between. Original processing methods: From reference gene primer amplification, estimates of nucleated cell counts were derived. The repertoire was sequenced with immunoSEQ multiplex PCR; TCRdb's copy has only in-frame clones and lacks some. V and J calls and clone size are those listed in that table; D and trimming were worked out from the DNA. The profile shows more than 65,000 clones, 70% to 80% of them singletons. The sample is drawn from a study of blood T cell repertoires in COVID-19. Study-level background: In each case, the material was cDNA or gDNA derived from T cells, B-cell-depleted T cells, or PBMCs.

The sample comprised peripheral blood. J is TRBJ2-1 and V is TRBV5-1, with D perhaps TRBD1 (6 bases). The receptor comes from a woman between 70 and 85 years old with acute or convalescent COVID-19. CDR3 bases: TGCGCCAGCAGCTTGGTCAGGGGTGGCTACAATGAGCAGTTCTTC. Its translation is CASSLVRGGYNEQFF.